The clone carrying this T cell receptor (beta chain) has only a few counts. RNA transcripts were the template for amplifying TCR beta CDR3 regions. Carried out on the TCR CDR3, a first-round RT-PCR used the HTBI primer set. One entry per CDR3 protein, called by TCRdb with MiXCR from the multiplex PCR reads. Among about 500,000 distinct CDR3 sequences, approximately 15% were seen once, and the ten largest hold under 20%. The sample originates from a study of T cells in Graves' hyperthyroidism and ophthalmopathy. At the level of the study: Once the initial diagnosis was made, peripheral blood was obtained before any treatment.

Over 18 months, lack of ophthalmopathy progression marked Graves' hyperthyroidism as stable. Uncontrolled infection, other autoimmune disease, pregnancy or lactation excluded patients. The receptor's source is a woman aged 18-29 years with Graves' hyperthyroidism. The specimen was blood.

DNA of the CDR3: TGTGCCAGCAGCCCGACAGGGGGAAACACCATATATTTT. Translating gives CASSPTGGNTIYF. The chain has TRBV5-8 and TRBJ1-3; 7 bases line up with TRBD1. Germline assignment: CDR1 SGHTS and CDR2 YDEGEE. Losses at the gene ends were 4 bases for V and 4 bases for J; bases not matched to a gene: 2. There are 13 residues in the CDR3.